Reported below is one T cell receptor beta chain. Antigen unknown. This sample is drawn from a study of shared clonotypes between healthy human individuals. Recent acute infections and vaccinations were absent in the healthy HIV-negative adult donors. CDR3 size: 14 residues. Between the trimmed V and J ends, which lost 0 bases and 6 bases, there was a span of 12 bases. CDR1 is SGHRS and CDR2 is YFSETQ in the germline V gene. Using immunoSEQ multiplex PCR, the repertoire was profiled, and TCRdb retains in-frame clones only, with some absent. Of about 1.1 million clones in the sample, about 80% were seen once. Study results and caveats: Even with large depth, rarefaction showed that sorted-subset sequencing was incomplete. Sequencing depth was expected to influence donor clonotype sharing. A small donor pool kept down the genetic and exposure-history diversity that was represented.

The sequencing input was memory CD4+ T cells from PBMCs. Subset meaning: CD45RA-negative fraction. The V gene is TRBV5-1, the J gene TRBJ1-1; tentatively, D is TRBD1 (5 bases). The origin of this receptor is a man aged 18 to 30 in good health. Some clones in this sample may be carry-over from other donors' samples. The CDR3 DNA sequence: TGCGCCAGCAGCTTGGTGACAGTTTCCCCTGAAGCTTTCTTT. Translation gives CASSLVTVSPEAFF.